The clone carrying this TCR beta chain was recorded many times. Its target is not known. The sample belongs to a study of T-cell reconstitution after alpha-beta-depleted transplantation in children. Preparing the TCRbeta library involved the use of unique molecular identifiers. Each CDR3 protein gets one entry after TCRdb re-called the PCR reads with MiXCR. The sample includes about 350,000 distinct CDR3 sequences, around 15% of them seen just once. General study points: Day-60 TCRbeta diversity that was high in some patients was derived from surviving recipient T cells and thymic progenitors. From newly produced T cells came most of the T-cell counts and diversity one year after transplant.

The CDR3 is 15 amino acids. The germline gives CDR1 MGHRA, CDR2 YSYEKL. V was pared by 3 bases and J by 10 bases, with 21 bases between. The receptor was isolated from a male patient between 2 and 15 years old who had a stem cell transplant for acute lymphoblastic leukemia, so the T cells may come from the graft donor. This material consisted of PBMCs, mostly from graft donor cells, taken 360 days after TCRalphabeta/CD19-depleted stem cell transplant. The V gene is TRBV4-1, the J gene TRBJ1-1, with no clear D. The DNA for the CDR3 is TGCGCCAGCAGCCAGAATGGCGGCAGGACTATTTCAGCTTTCTTT. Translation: CASSQNGGRTISAFF.